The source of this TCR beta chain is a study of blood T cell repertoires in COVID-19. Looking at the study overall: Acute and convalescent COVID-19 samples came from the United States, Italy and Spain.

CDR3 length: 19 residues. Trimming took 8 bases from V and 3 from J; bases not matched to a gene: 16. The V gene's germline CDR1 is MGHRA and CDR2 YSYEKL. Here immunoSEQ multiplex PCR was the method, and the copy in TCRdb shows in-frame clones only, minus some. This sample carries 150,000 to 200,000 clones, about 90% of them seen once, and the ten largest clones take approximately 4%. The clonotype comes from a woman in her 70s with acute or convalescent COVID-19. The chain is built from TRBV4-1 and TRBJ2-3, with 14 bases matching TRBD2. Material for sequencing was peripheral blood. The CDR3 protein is CASGSGTSGGIGWTDTQYF. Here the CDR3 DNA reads TGCGCCAGCGGATCGGGGACTAGCGGGGGAATTGGTTGGACAGATACGCAGTATTTT.